Listed below are T cell receptor beta chains from one sample, sequenced in a study of identical twins. TCRdb recomputed calls from the 5' RACE reads with MiXCR, one row per CDR3 protein. The table lists just over 500,000 distinct CDR3 sequences, under 25% of them singletons. These same records also appear under a second study, on T cells expressing NK-cell markers.

Sequenced: CD4+ T cells sorted from blood. Receptors were obtained from a woman aged 18-29 years in good health. Both conserved end residues are part of each CDR3. D genes are given only for firm matches. Size values are once, few and many counts, or a class for expanded clones, and some rows have none.

clone_size	d_call	j_call	v_call	cdr3_nt	cdr3_aa
.	TRBD1	TRBJ2-7	TRBV3-1	TGTGCCAGCAGCCAGCAGGGACAGTCCGAGCAGTACTTC	CASSQQGQSEQYF
few	.	TRBJ1-1	TRBV12-3/TRBV12-4	TGTGCCAGCCGTTATGATGTACAGGTGAACACTGAAGCTTTCTTT	CASRYDVQVNTEAFF
few	TRBD2	TRBJ2-7	TRBV5-1	TGCGCCAGTCGAGCGGGAGGCCTTGGAGAGCAGTACTTC	CASRAGGLGEQYF
many	.	TRBJ2-5	TRBV5-5	TGTGCCAGCAGCTTAATGCACTCAATTCAAGAGACCCAGTACTTC	CASSLMHSIQETQYF
.	.	TRBJ1-1	TRBV5-1	TGCGCCAGCAGCTTTTTACAGGGTCACACTGAAGCTTTCTTT	CASSFLQGHTEAFF
.	TRBD1	TRBJ1-5	TRBV25-1	TGTGCCAGCAGTGACCCTCGACAGGGAGATCAGCCCCAGCATTTT	CASSDPRQGDQPQHF
.	TRBD2	TRBJ2-3	TRBV11-2	TGTGCCAGCAGCTCACGTCTCCCACTAGCGGGAGAGGCAGATACGCAGTATTTT	CASSSRLPLAGEADTQYF
once	TRBD2	TRBJ2-3	TRBV6-2/TRBV6-3	TGTGCCAGTATAGCGGGGAGCACAGATACGCAGTATTTT	CASIAGSTDTQYF
few	.	TRBJ2-1	TRBV21-1	TGTGCCAGCAGCAAGGGGGCAAGCTCCTACAATGAGCAGTTCTTC	CASSKGASSYNEQFF
.	TRBD1	TRBJ2-1	TRBV20-1	TGCAGTGCGGCGGGACAGGGGGCAGGGGAGCAGTTCTTC	CSAAGQGAGEQFF
few	.	TRBJ2-7	TRBV5-1	TGCGCCAGCAGCTTACCGAATCCCTACGAGCAGTACTTC	CASSLPNPYEQYF
few	TRBD2	TRBJ2-3	TRBV20-1	TGCAGTGCTAGGGTAGCGGGGCCTAGCACAGATACGCAGTATTTT	CSARVAGPSTDTQYF
.	TRBD1	TRBJ2-1	TRBV5-1	TGCGCCAGCAGCCTGGTACAGGGGAACAATGAGCAGTTCTTC	CASSLVQGNNEQFF
few	.	TRBJ2-1	TRBV20-1	TGCAGTGCAGACCTCTTGGCCCGGAGGACCTACAATGAGCAGTTCTTC	CSADLLARRTYNEQFF
.	TRBD1	TRBJ2-1	TRBV7-3	TGTGCCAGCAGCCCCCGGACAGGGCGCCACAATGAGCAGTTCTTC	CASSPRTGRHNEQFF
few	TRBD1	TRBJ1-4	TRBV10-2	TGCGCCAGCCGCTTTCGGGACAGTAATGAAAAACTGTTTTTT	CASRFRDSNEKLFF
.	TRBD1	TRBJ1-1	TRBV5-1	TGCGCCAGCAGCTCCCTGACAGGGGGCAACACTGAAGCTTTCTTT	CASSSLTGGNTEAFF
once	TRBD2	TRBJ2-3	TRBV12-3/TRBV12-4	TGTGCCAGCAGTTACCTAGCGGGAGGGCGGCCAGATACGCAGTATTTT	CASSYLAGGRPDTQYF
few	TRBD1	TRBJ1-1	TRBV29-1	TGCAGCGTCCTCGGGACAGGGGGCGGAGATGAAGCTTTCTTT	CSVLGTGGGDEAFF
.	.	TRBJ1-6	TRBV20-1	TGCAGTGCTAGACCGACAGTCCTTAGTAATTCACCCCTCCACTTT	CSARPTVLSNSPLHF
.	TRBD2	TRBJ2-5	TRBV12-3/TRBV12-4	TGTGCCAACACTAGCGGGGAGGGGGCCCAGTACTTC	CANTSGEGAQYF
.	TRBD1	TRBJ1-5	TRBV12-3/TRBV12-4	TGTGCCAGCAGCCCGACAGGGGCAAGGGGTAATCAGCCCCAGCATTTT	CASSPTGARGNQPQHF
few	.	TRBJ1-6	TRBV20-1	TGCAGTGCAAGAGGGAGTGTTAATTCACCCCTCCACTTT	CSARGSVNSPLHF
.	.	TRBJ2-5	TRBV7-2	TGTGCCAGCAGCTCTACCCCCGGGACTTTCAAAGAGACCCAGTACTTC	CASSSTPGTFKETQYF
.	.	TRBJ2-2	TRBV11-2	TGTGCCAGCAGCTCTTCCCTGGACACCGGGGAGCTGTTTTTT	CASSSSLDTGELFF
.	.	TRBJ2-7	TRBV6-2/TRBV6-3	TGTGCCAGCAGTTGGGAGGGGGACGAGCAGTACTTC	CASSWEGDEQYF
few	.	TRBJ1-6	TRBV10-3	TGTGCCATCAGTGACCCCTCCGGGACCGGACGAAATTCACCCCTCCACTTT	CAISDPSGTGRNSPLHF
many	TRBD1	TRBJ1-6	TRBV5-1	TGCGCCAGCAGCGCCGGGACAGCAAATTCACCCCTCCACTTT	CASSAGTANSPLHF
.	TRBD2	TRBJ2-3	TRBV5-1	TGCGCCAGCAGCGCAGGACTAGCGTTCACAGATACGCAGTATTTT	CASSAGLAFTDTQYF
few	TRBD1	TRBJ2-1	TRBV29-1	TGCAGCGTTGTATCCCGCAGGGGGCGCATGAATGAGCAGTTCTTC	CSVVSRRGRMNEQFF
.	TRBD1	TRBJ2-3	TRBV2	TGTGCCAGCAAAAGGGACAGGGCTAGCACAGATACGCAGTATTTT	CASKRDRASTDTQYF
few	TRBD2	TRBJ2-3	TRBV10-3	TGTGCCATCAGTGAGGGGCTAGCGGGACCTAGCACAGATACGCAGTATTTT	CAISEGLAGPSTDTQYF
.	.	TRBJ2-1	TRBV3-1	TGTGCCAGCAGAAAAACTAGCAACGCCGCCAATGAGCAGTTCTTC	CASRKTSNAANEQFF
few	TRBD2	TRBJ2-1	TRBV7-3	TGTGCCAGCAGCCCTAGCGGGGGGCGGCGTTTTGGAGAGCAGTTCTTC	CASSPSGGRRFGEQFF
.	TRBD1	TRBJ2-7	TRBV12-3/TRBV12-4	TGTGCCAGCAGTTTGCAGGGGGTAGTGCAGTACTTC	CASSLQGVVQYF
few	.	TRBJ2-1	TRBV6-5	TGTGCCAGCAGTTACCGACGGGACTCCTACAATGAGCAGTTCTTC	CASSYRRDSYNEQFF
.	.	TRBJ1-1	TRBV6-1	TGTGCCAGCAGTCCTTTAAGCGCAGGGATGGGGTACACTGAAGCTTTCTTT	CASSPLSAGMGYTEAFF
.	TRBD1	TRBJ2-2	TRBV30	TGTGCCTGGACTATGACAGGGCTTTACACCGGGGAGCTGTTTTTT	CAWTMTGLYTGELFF